This T cell receptor beta chain was documented in a study of T cells in Graves' hyperthyroidism and ophthalmopathy. At least ten counts were recorded for this clonotype. V lost 4 bases and J lost 7, with 11 bases in between. This CDR3 contains 12 residues. CDR1 and CDR2 (germline): SGHAT, FQNNGV. There were TCR beta CDR3 regions amplified from RNA transcripts. In the first-round RT-PCR of the TCR CDR3, the HTBI primer set was used. Each CDR3 protein gets one entry after TCRdb re-called the multiplex PCR reads with MiXCR. The profile shows a few hundred thousand distinct CDR3 sequences, about 14% of them singletons.

The chain joins TRBV11-2 to TRBJ2-7, with D possibly being TRBD1 or TRBD2 (5 bases each). The receptor was derived from a middle-aged woman with Graves' hyperthyroidism that later progressed to Graves' ophthalmopathy. The material sequenced was blood. CDR3 region: CASSSAGGEQYF. CDR3 nucleotides: TGTGCCAGCAGCTCAGCTGGGGGAGAGCAGTACTTC.